The rows below give T cell receptor beta chains drawn from one sample of a study of blood T cell repertoires in COVID-19. The assay was immunoSEQ multiplex PCR, and TCRdb's table has in-frame clones only and misses some. This table has some 490,000 clones, around nine tenths appearing once. The material sequenced was PBMCs or T cells enriched from blood (not recorded which). The receptors derive from a woman aged 60-75 years who had recovered from COVID-19. Both conserved end residues are part of each CDR3. The D gene is left open where the match is weak. Size tells how often a clone was seen (once, few, many) or the class of an expanded clone, and some rows leave it out.

size,length,V,J,D,CDR3,DNA
NA,14,TRBV12-2,TRBJ1-2,NA,CASRLVGQGAGYTF,NA
NA,17,TRBV3-1/TRBV3-2,TRBJ2-3,TRBD2,CASSQDKVAGGSDTQYF,TGTGCCAGCAGCCAAGATAAGGTAGCGGGGGGATCAGATACGCAGTATTTT
NA,13,TRBV19,TRBJ1-1,TRBD1,CASSLTGGTEAFF,TGTGCCAGTAGTTTAACAGGGGGGACTGAAGCTTTCTTT
NA,14,TRBV19,TRBJ2-2,NA,CASRPGANTGELFF,TGTGCCAGTAGGCCGGGGGCGAACACCGGGGAGCTGTTTTTT
NA,15,TRBV6-5,TRBJ1-5,TRBD1,CASREATGGNQPQHF,TGTGCCAGCAGAGAGGCTACAGGGGGCAATCAGCCCCAGCATTTT
NA,12,TRBV5-6,TRBJ1-2,NA,CASRGQSYGYTF,TGTGCCAGCAGAGGACAGAGCTATGGCTACACCTTC
once,15,TRBV7-2,TRBJ1-3,NA,CASSYGQVSGNTIYF,TGTGCCAGCAGCTATGGACAAGTCTCTGGAAACACCATATATTTT
NA,16,TRBV10-1,TRBJ2-3,TRBD1,CASSEEGAGPTDTQYF,TGCGCCAGCAGTGAGGAGGGGGCAGGCCCCACAGATACGCAGTATTTT
few,16,TRBV3-1/TRBV3-2,TRBJ1-1,NA,CASSHLHRTPNTEAFF,TGTGCCAGCAGCCATCTACACCGGACACCGAACACTGAAGCTTTCTTT
NA,15,TRBV11-3,TRBJ2-1,TRBD1,CASSFQTGLLNEQFF,TGTGCCAGCAGCTTCCAGACAGGGCTACTCAATGAGCAGTTCTTC
NA,11,TRBV30,TRBJ2-2,NA,CAWSIAGELFF,TGTGCCTGGAGTATCGCCGGGGAGCTGTTTTTT
NA,13,TRBV29-1,TRBJ1-1,NA,CSVSTGMWQEAFF,TGCAGCGTTTCCACAGGGATGTGGCAAGAAGCTTTCTTT
NA,12,TRBV24-1,TRBJ2-1,TRBD2,CAAGESYNEQFF,TGTGCGGCGGGGGAGTCCTACAATGAGCAGTTCTTC
NA,18,TRBV5-8,TRBJ2-3,NA,CASSFNRHIPLATDTQYF,TGTGCCAGCAGCTTCAACAGGCACATTCCTTTGGCCACAGATACGCAGTATTTT
NA,15,TRBV10-3,TRBJ1-6,NA,CAIRQGRGSNSPLHF,TGTGCCATCAGGCAGGGGCGAGGGTCAAATTCACCCCTCCACTTT
NA,15,TRBV6-5,TRBJ2-4,TRBD2,CASRASGGAKNIQYF,TGTGCCAGCAGAGCTAGCGGGGGGGCCAAAAACATTCAGTACTTC
NA,15,TRBV28,TRBJ1-1,NA,CASSPNTGRVTEAFF,TGTGCCAGCAGTCCAAATACAGGGAGAGTCACTGAAGCTTTCTTT
once,21,TRBV6-1,TRBJ1-5,TRBD1,CASSEGWLGSGQGYSNQPQHF,TGTGCCAGCAGTGAAGGATGGTTGGGAAGTGGACAGGGCTATAGCAATCAGCCCCAGCATTTT
once,16,TRBV25-1,TRBJ1-3,TRBD1,CASSFSDRGSGNTIYF,TGTGCCAGCAGCTTCTCAGACAGGGGAAGTGGAAACACCATATATTTT
NA,15,TRBV19,TRBJ1-5,NA,CASSIQQGGNQPQHF,TGTGCCAGTAGTATACAGCAGGGCGGCAATCAGCCCCAGCATTTT
NA,14,TRBV9,TRBJ1-1,NA,CASSPRKLNTEAFF,TGTGCCAGCAGCCCCAGAAAGTTGAACACTGAAGCTTTCTTT
NA,13,TRBV12-3/TRBV12-4,TRBJ1-2,NA,CASSPRQNYGYTF,TGTGCCAGCAGTCCCAGACAGAACTATGGCTACACCTTC
once,17,TRBV9,TRBJ2-1,NA,CASSVQGPLFSYNEQFF,TGTGCCAGCAGCGTCCAGGGGCCATTGTTCTCCTACAATGAGCAGTTCTTC
NA,14,TRBV7-9,TRBJ2-3,NA,CASSLAEDTDTQYF,TGTGCCAGCAGCTTAGCCGAGGATACAGATACGCAGTATTTT
NA,14,TRBV2,TRBJ1-1,NA,CASSEARTSGGAFF,TGTGCCAGCAGTGAAGCACGGACATCCGGGGGGGCTTTCTTT
NA,15,TRBV18,TRBJ1-4,NA,CASSRGLVTNEKLFF,TGTGCCAGCTCACGAGGCTTAGTAACTAATGAAAAACTGTTTTTT
NA,18,TRBV24-1,TRBJ2-7,NA,CATSDLLRRQGPHYEQYF,TGTGCCACCAGTGATTTGTTACGCCGCCAGGGGCCCCACTACGAGCAGTACTTC
NA,13,TRBV2,TRBJ1-2,TRBD1,CASHRDRGYGYTF,TGTGCCAGTCACCGGGACAGGGGCTATGGCTACACCTTC
once,16,TRBV3-1/TRBV3-2,TRBJ2-7,TRBD2,CASSRLLAGASYEQYF,TGTGCCAGCAGCCGCCTACTAGCGGGGGCTTCCTACGAGCAGTACTTC
NA,12,TRBV18,TRBJ1-2,NA,CASSQGVDGYTF,TGTGCCAGCTCACAGGGGGTAGATGGCTACACCTTC
NA,15,TRBV11-3,TRBJ2-7,NA,CASSLDRGATYEQYF,TGTGCCAGCAGCTTAGATCGGGGAGCTACCTACGAGCAGTACTTC
NA,16,TRBV27,TRBJ2-2,TRBD2,CASSSWTSGGNGELFF,TGTGCCAGCAGTTCCTGGACTAGCGGGGGGAATGGGGAGCTGTTTTTT
NA,16,TRBV27,TRBJ2-3,NA,CASSWRKGRGTDTQYF,TGTGCCAGCAGTTGGCGAAAAGGCAGGGGTACAGATACGCAGTATTTT
few,14,TRBV6-5,TRBJ2-2,NA,CASTGGAFTGELFF,TGTGCCAGCACTGGCGGGGCCTTCACCGGGGAGCTGTTTTTT
NA,13,TRBV12-3/TRBV12-4,TRBJ1-2,TRBD1,CASSTGDSRGYTF,TGTGCCAGCAGCACTGGGGACAGTCGCGGCTACACCTTC
NA,16,TRBV7-2,TRBJ1-3,TRBD1,CASSSQGAGAVNTIYF,TGTGCCAGCAGCTCGCAGGGGGCCGGCGCAGTAAACACCATATATTTT
NA,15,TRBV5-1,TRBJ2-1,TRBD1,CASSPDRGTYNEQFF,TGCGCCAGCAGCCCGGACAGGGGGACCTACAATGAGCAGTTCTTC
few,16,TRBV5-4,TRBJ2-2,NA,CASSPTTGMNTGELFF,TGTGCCAGCAGCCCAACAACAGGGATGAACACCGGGGAGCTGTTTTTT
NA,14,TRBV19,TRBJ1-2,TRBD1,CASSLSGGNYGYTF,TGTGCCAGTAGTTTGTCAGGGGGCAACTATGGCTACACCTTC
NA,14,TRBV30,TRBJ1-3,NA,CAWSETFSGNTIYF,TGTGCCTGGAGTGAAACATTCTCTGGAAACACCATATATTTT
NA,19,TRBV14,TRBJ2-5,TRBD2,CASSQLTSGGHPGQETQYF,TGTGCCAGCAGCCAACTCACTAGCGGGGGTCACCCGGGGCAAGAGACCCAGTACTTC
NA,19,TRBV4-1,TRBJ2-1,TRBD1,CASSQVAGGGLIWRNEQFF,TGCGCCAGCAGCCAAGTAGCAGGGGGCGGTTTGATTTGGAGGAATGAGCAGTTCTTC
few,12,TRBV18,TRBJ1-2,TRBD1,CASSRQGDGYTF,TGTGCCAGCTCACGACAGGGGGATGGCTACACCTTC
NA,15,TRBV5-5,TRBJ2-1,TRBD1,CASTYNRGPYNEQFF,TGTGCCAGCACCTACAACAGGGGTCCCTACAATGAGCAGTTCTTC
NA,16,TRBV11-3,TRBJ2-5,NA,CASSLDWAGDGETQYF,TGTGCCAGCAGCTTAGACTGGGCAGGGGATGGGGAGACCCAGTACTTC